The 27 T cell receptor beta chains below were found in one sample sequenced in a study of OX40 agonist ivuxolimab in advanced cancers. Assay used: immunoSEQ multiplex PCR; TCRdb lists only in-frame clones, some missing. This sample has about 42,000 clones, with 65% to 90% found just once. The sample here was CD4+ or CD8+ T cells sorted from blood, taken in a trial of the OX40 agonist ivuxolimab. These receptors originate from an adult with an advanced solid tumor such as melanoma, head and neck, liver or kidney cancer.

Within the sample, this clone is medium-sized (0.01 to 0.1%). V usage is TRBV6-6 and J usage is TRBJ2-7, with 7 positions matching TRBD2. The trim removed 0 bases at V and 2 bases at J, leaving 1 base unmatched. The CDR3 consists of 14 residues. Germline CDR1 reads MNHNY; CDR2 reads SVGAGI (reference sequence). CDR3 bases: TGTGCCAGCAGTTACTCGGGAGGGCCCTACGAGCAGTACTTC. The encoded protein is CASSYSGGPYEQYF.

The rearrangement links TRBV6-6 to TRBJ2-5; no firm D call. The V end lost 4 bases, the J end lost 5 bases, and 14 bases lay between the germline ends. CDR3 length: 14 residues. Germline assignment: CDR1 MNHNY and CDR2 SVGAGI (reference sequence). DNA of the CDR3: TGTGCCAGCAGTTTAGGCTTTGATGGGGAGACCCAGTACTTC. It specifies CASSLGFDGETQYF.

The rearrangement links TRBV7-9 to TRBJ1-1; D is possibly TRBD1 (6 bases). Germline CDR1 is SEHNR and CDR2 is FQNEAQ (reference sequence). The germline V and J ends were trimmed by 3 bases and 4 bases, with 21 bases remaining between them. The CDR3 is made up of 17 amino acids. The CDR3 DNA reads TGTGCCAGCAGCTTCTCCGGGGGCGGAGGAGAACGCACTGAAGCTTTCTTT. This translates into CASSFSGGGGERTEAFF. The full variable domain, its missing parts supplied by reference TRBV7-9 and TRBJ1-1, is DTGVSQNPRHKITKRGQNVTFRCDPISEHNRLYWYRQTLGQGPEFLTYFQNEAQLEKSRLLSDRFSAERPKGSFSTLEIQRTEQGDSAMYLCASSFSGGGGERTEAFFGQGTRLTVV.

V and J are TRBV7-9 and TRBJ2-1; TRBD2 aligns across 10 bases. CDR1 and CDR2 from the germline V gene are SEHNR and FQNEAQ (reference sequence). V dropped 4 bases and J dropped 10; count of bases not matched to a gene: 10. The CDR3 spans 15 residues. The CDR3 loop is CASSYPAGGDGEQFF. The CDR3 coding sequence is TGTGCCAGCAGCTACCCAGCGGGAGGGGACGGGGAGCAGTTCTTC.

The chain has TRBV30 and TRBJ1-1; D is unclear. Germline V lookup: CDR1 GTSNPN, CDR2 SVGIG (reference sequence). This CDR3 contains 14 residues. Trimming removed 6 bases at V and 0 bases at J, with 14 bases between. CDR3 DNA: TGTGCCTGCGCAACATGGGAAATGAACACTGAAGCTTTCTTT. Its translation: CACATWEMNTEAFF.

This clone was recorded once. The chain employs TRBV7-1 and TRBJ1-6; a possible D gene is TRBD1 (6 bases). TRBV7-1 is annotated as an ORF whose role is uncertain. The CDR3 spans 15 residues. Trimming took off 3 bases at V and 7 bases at J, with 13 bases between the two ends. Here the CDR3 DNA reads TGTGCCAGCAGCTCCAACACAGGGTCAAATTCACCCCTCCACTTT. Amino acids: CASSSNTGSNSPLHF.

This clone was picked up one time. The chain links TRBV30 to TRBJ1-2; D is unresolved. V shed 8 bases and J shed 2 bases, with 6 bases lying between them. From germline, CDR1 is GTSNPN and CDR2 SVGIG (reference sequence). The CDR3 is 10 residues long. The DNA of the CDR3 is TGTGCCCGCTGGAACTATGGCTACACCTTC. Translating it yields CARWNYGYTF.

This chain links TRBV19 with TRBJ2-1, with a weak D call TRBD2 (6 bases). Germline V gene data show CDR1 as LNHDA and CDR2 as SQIVND (reference sequence). This CDR3 comprises 14 residues. Deletions cut 5 bases from V and 6 bases from J, with 14 bases between. The CDR3 sequence is CASSAGWTGNEQFF. CDR3 DNA: TGTGCCAGTAGTGCGGGGTGGACTGGCAATGAGCAGTTCTTC.

This sequence joins TRBV4-1 and TRBJ2-7; a weak D match, TRBD1 (5 bases). Between the trimmed V and J ends, which lost 4 bases and 3 bases, there was a span of 10 bases. The CDR3 is 13 amino acids. Germline V gene sequence: CDR1 MGHRA, CDR2 YSYEKL. The CDR3 DNA sequence: TGCGCCAGCAGCCGGGGCGCGAACTACGAGCAGTACTTC. This translates into CASSRGANYEQYF.

CDR3 in amino acids: CASSSTSGGAAPGGSQYF. For the CDR3, the DNA is TGTGCCAGCAGCTCGACTAGCGGGGGGGCGGCCCCGGGAGGTTCGCAGTATTTT. This sequence joins TRBV5-4 and TRBJ2-3; TRBD2 matches at 14 bases. The CDR3 extends over 18 amino acids. CDR1 is SGHNT and CDR2 is YYREEE in the germline V gene (reference sequence). V gave up 3 bases and J gave up 10 bases; unmatched junction bases: 16.

The rearrangement joins TRBV19 to TRBJ1-1; D call uncertain. Trimming took off 3 bases at V and 1 base at J, with 3 bases between the two ends. Germline loops: CDR1 LNHDA, CDR2 SQIVND (reference sequence). CDR3 length: 12 amino acids. CDR3 loop: CASSIGNTEAFF. The CDR3 DNA reads as TGTGCCAGTAGTATCGGGAACACTGAAGCTTTCTTT.

This clone has only one observation. V and J are TRBV5-1 and TRBJ2-7; D might be TRBD2 (5 bases). Trimming took 2 bases from V and 1 from J, leaving 19 bases between them. The CDR3 contains 17 residues. CDR1 is SGHRS and CDR2 is YFSETQ in the germline V gene. The CDR3 is CASSLTGLSSGSYEQYF. CDR3 DNA: TGCGCCAGCAGCTTAACCGGGCTCAGCTCGGGATCCTACGAGCAGTACTTC.

The chain is built from TRBV10-3 and TRBJ2-3; TRBD1 matches 7 bases. The germline V gene has CDR1 ENHRY and CDR2 SYGVKD. V gave up 0 bases and J gave up 3 bases; unmatched junction bases: 6. The CDR3 spans 16 residues. The CDR3 reads CAISESGTVLTDTQYF. The CDR3 bases are TGTGCCATCAGTGAGTCCGGGACAGTATTAACAGATACGCAGTATTTT.

This clone turned up a few times. This rearrangement joins TRBV12-5 to TRBJ2-1; D is perhaps TRBD1 or TRBD2 (6 bases each). CDR1 and CDR2 (germline): LGHNT, FRNRAP. This CDR3 is 15 amino acids long. The V end was cut by 5 bases, the J end by 5 bases, with 16 bases between. The CDR3 sequence: CASGLRRGANNEQFF. CDR3 in DNA: TGTGCTAGTGGTCTACGGAGGGGGGCGAACAATGAGCAGTTCTTC.

Only a few counts were recorded for this clone. The chain couples TRBV27 to TRBJ2-5; D possibly corresponds to TRBD1 (5 bases). Germline-derived CDR1 and CDR2 are MNHEY and SMNVEV (reference sequence). The CDR3 extends over 15 amino acids. V was cut by 6 bases and J by 2 bases, with 16 bases left in between. CDR3 bases: TGTGCCAGCAGCCAGGAAGCAGGGCGGCAAGAGACCCAGTACTTC. Amino acids: CASSQEAGRQETQYF.

Note on this clone: The sample holds other DNA sequences that translate to the same CDR3. This chain links TRBV13 with TRBJ1-2, with 8 bases matching TRBD1. Trimming took 0 bases from V and 4 from J; bases not matched to a gene: 1. This CDR3 comprises 14 residues. Germline assignment: CDR1 PRHDT and CDR2 FYEKMQ (reference sequence). CDR3: CASSLGTGAYGYTF. In nucleotides, the CDR3 is TGTGCCAGCAGCTTAGGGACAGGGGCCTATGGCTACACCTTC.

This rearrangement joins TRBV6-5 to TRBJ2-7; D is possibly TRBD2 (5 bases). The CDR3 length is 13 residues. The germline V gene has CDR1 MNHEY and CDR2 SVGAGI. The V end lost 7 bases, the J end lost 6 bases, and 16 bases lay between the germline ends. CDR3 in amino acids: CASTEIAGGEQYF. The CDR3 nucleotides read TGTGCCAGCACCGAAATTGCGGGTGGCGAGCAGTACTTC.

V and J are TRBV7-2 and TRBJ2-5, with D perhaps TRBD1 or TRBD2 (6 bases each). The V end lost 1 base, the J end lost 5 bases, and 14 bases lay between the germline ends. The CDR3 contains 15 residues. CDR1 and CDR2 (germline): SGHTA, FQGNSA. For the CDR3, the DNA is TGTGCCAGCAGCTTAGGGGGGGCGAGCCGGGAGACCCAGTACTTC. This sequence encodes CASSLGGASRETQYF. Full variable domain (missing parts from reference TRBV7-2 and TRBJ2-5): GAGVSQSPSNKVTEKGKDVELRCDPISGHTALYWYRQSLGQGLEFLIYFQGNSAPDKSGLPSDRFSAERTGGSVSTLTIQRTQQEDSAVYLCASSLGGASRETQYFGPGTRLLVL.

This chain joins TRBV7-9 and TRBJ2-2, with D possibly being TRBD1 or TRBD2 (5 bases each). Trimming removed 4 bases from V and 6 bases from J, with 15 bases in between. Germline CDR1 reads SEHNR; CDR2 reads FQNEAQ (reference sequence). This CDR3 spans 15 amino acids. CDR3 sequence (DNA): TGTGCCAGCAGCTCGATTTCGGGGCGGGCCGGGGAGCTGTTTTTT. Amino acid sequence: CASSSISGRAGELFF. The full variable domain, in which reference TRBV7-9 and TRBJ2-2 provide the parts outside the CDR3, is DTGVSQNPRHKITKRGQNVTFRCDPISEHNRLYWYRQTLGQGPEFLTYFQNEAQLEKSRLLSDRFSAERPKGSFSTLEIQRTEQGDSAMYLCASSSISGRAGELFFGEGSRLTVL.

The chain is built from TRBV4-1 and TRBJ2-1, with 14 bases aligning to TRBD2. There are 19 residues in the CDR3. The V segment lost 4 bases and the J segment 0 bases; nucleotides outside the gene matches: 8. Per the germline V gene, CDR1 is MGHRA and CDR2 is YSYEKL. CDR3 region: CASSLIGLAGGSSYNEQFF. Written as DNA, the CDR3 is TGCGCCAGCAGCCTCATAGGACTAGCGGGGGGCAGCTCCTACAATGAGCAGTTCTTC.

The chain links TRBV5-1 to TRBJ2-1; 10 bases align to TRBD2. The ends lost 2 bases at V and 5 bases at J; junction bases unmatched: 7. From germline, CDR1 is SGHRS and CDR2 YFSETQ. The CDR3 has 16 residues. The CDR3 bases are TGCGCCAGCAGCTTTCCCTTAGCGGGAGGCAACAATGAGCAGTTCTTC. It encodes CASSFPLAGGNNEQFF.

The chain combines TRBV2 with TRBJ2-7; D unresolved. This CDR3 is built from 14 residues. Germline CDR1 and CDR2: SNHLY and FYNNEI. Between the trimmed V and J ends, which lost 6 bases and 0 bases, there was a span of 12 bases. The CDR3 loop reads CASRLDPHSYEQYF. The CDR3 DNA sequence: TGTGCCAGCAGGCTAGACCCTCACTCCTACGAGCAGTACTTC. The full variable domain, rest sourced from reference TRBV2 and TRBJ2-7, is EPEVTQTPSHQVTQMGQEVILRCVPISNHLYFYWYRQILGQKVEFLVSFYNNEISEKSEIFDDQFSVERPDGSNFTLKIRSTKLEDSAMYFCASRLDPHSYEQYFGPGTRLTVT.

The chain couples TRBV25-1 to TRBJ2-2; the D gene is possibly TRBD1 (7 bases). Between the trimmed V and J ends, which lost 1 base and 5 bases, there was a span of 14 bases. CDR1 is MGHDK, CDR2 SYGVNS, per germline. The CDR3 is 16 amino acids. CDR3 in amino acids: CASSELEGAGTGELFF. CDR3 sequence (DNA): TGTGCCAGCAGTGAATTAGAGGGGGCGGGAACCGGGGAGCTGTTTTTT.

The chain links TRBV5-4 to TRBJ1-1, with TRBD1 identical over 7 bases. V dropped 1 base and J dropped 5; count of bases not matched to a gene: 5. From germline, CDR1 is SGHNT and CDR2 YYREEE (reference sequence). The CDR3 has 14 amino acids. The CDR3: CASSLTGEDTEAFF. CDR3 coding DNA: TGTGCCAGCAGCTTGACAGGGGAGGATACTGAAGCTTTCTTT.

This clone was seen a single time. The chain uses TRBV29-1 and TRBJ2-5; D remains unclear. The length of the CDR3 is 14 residues. With 4 bases removed from V and 1 base from J, the gap between germline ends came to 13 bases. In germline, CDR1 is SQVTM, CDR2 ANQGSEA. The CDR3 loop is CSVVVAWGQETQYF. DNA of the CDR3: TGCAGCGTTGTTGTGGCTTGGGGCCAAGAGACCCAGTACTTC.

The gene calls are TRBV29-1 and TRBJ2-1, with D uncertain. CDR3 length: 11 residues. Trimming took 6 bases from V and 4 from J, leaving 7 bases between them. Germline CDR1 reads SQVTM; CDR2 reads ANQGSEA. CDR3 DNA: TGCAGCGTGCCCCTATACAATGAGCAGTTCTTC. Translating gives CSVPLYNEQFF.

V is TRBV19 and J is TRBJ1-6, with D possibly TRBD1 on 6 matching bases. V was cut by 4 bases and J by 7 bases, with 11 bases left in between. In germline, CDR1 is LNHDA, CDR2 SQIVND (reference sequence). This CDR3 is 14 amino acids long. CDR3 loop: CASSTQGGNSPLHF. The DNA for the CDR3 is TGTGCCAGTAGTACACAGGGTGGGAATTCACCCCTCCACTTT.